The TCR beta chain described here comes from a study of T-cell memory formation after mild COVID-19. Notes on the study in general: The second-wave clones peaking on day 37 were not confirmed as SARS-CoV-2-specific.

This CDR3 region has 13 residues. V dropped 5 bases and J dropped 1 base, with 8 bases sitting between them. CDR1 is SGHNT, CDR2 YENEEA, per germline. Comments on this clonotype: The antigen is not known.

TCRdb re-called the 5' RACE reads through MiXCR, storing one row per CDR3 protein. The data hold 110,000 or so distinct CDR3 sequences, with 22% observed a single time. V and J are TRBV11-3 and TRBJ2-5; the D gene could be TRBD1 or TRBD2 (5 bases each). Sequenced input: PBMCs or a T cell subset sorted from them (not recorded which). The source of this sequence is a young man who had mild COVID-19 (a few samples of this study predate the infection). Cell type and time point are not known. The CDR3, as DNA: TGTGCCAGCAGCCGGGGCATCCAAGAGACCCAGTACTTC. Translated, it gives CASSRGIQETQYF.